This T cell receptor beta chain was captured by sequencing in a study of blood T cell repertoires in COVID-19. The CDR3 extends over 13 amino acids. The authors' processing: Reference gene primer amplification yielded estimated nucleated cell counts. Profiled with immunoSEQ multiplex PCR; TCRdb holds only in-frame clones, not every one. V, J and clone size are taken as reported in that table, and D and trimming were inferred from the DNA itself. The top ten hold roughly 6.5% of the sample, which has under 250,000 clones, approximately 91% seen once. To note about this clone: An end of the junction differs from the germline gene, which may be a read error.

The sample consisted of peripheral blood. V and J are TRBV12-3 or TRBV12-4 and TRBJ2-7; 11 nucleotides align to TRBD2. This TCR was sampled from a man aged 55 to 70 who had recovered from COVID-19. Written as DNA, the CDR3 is TGTGCCAGCAGATTAGCGGGAGGGATTGAGCAGTACTTC. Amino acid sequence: CASRLAGGIEQYF.